This T cell receptor beta chain is drawn from a study of T cell repertoires and Cas9 in healthy adults. The wider study: Multi-effector potency, cytotoxicity and lineage were assessed in SpCas9-reactive CD4 and CD8 T cells. Study-level results: SpCas9-reactive regulatory T cells reportedly mitigated SpCas9-reactive effector T cells in vitro.

Between the trimmed V and J ends, which lost 2 bases and 4 bases, there was a span of 5 bases. The CDR3 extends over 12 amino acids. CDR1 is SGHDN and CDR2 is FVKESK in the germline V gene. TCRdb keeps only in-frame clones here, not all; method: immunoSEQ multiplex PCR. The sample lists about 14,000 clones, nearly 90% occurring once. Comments on this clone: Its antigen remains unknown.

The TCR originated in a human donor in good health. Sequenced input: Tregs (CD4+, CD25+, CD127-, CD137-, CD154-) from PBMCs; culture status not recorded. This chain joins TRBV14 and TRBJ2-5; D unclear. DNA for the CDR3: TGTGCCAGCAGCCAATGGGTAGAGACCCAGTACTTC. It translates to CASSQWVETQYF.